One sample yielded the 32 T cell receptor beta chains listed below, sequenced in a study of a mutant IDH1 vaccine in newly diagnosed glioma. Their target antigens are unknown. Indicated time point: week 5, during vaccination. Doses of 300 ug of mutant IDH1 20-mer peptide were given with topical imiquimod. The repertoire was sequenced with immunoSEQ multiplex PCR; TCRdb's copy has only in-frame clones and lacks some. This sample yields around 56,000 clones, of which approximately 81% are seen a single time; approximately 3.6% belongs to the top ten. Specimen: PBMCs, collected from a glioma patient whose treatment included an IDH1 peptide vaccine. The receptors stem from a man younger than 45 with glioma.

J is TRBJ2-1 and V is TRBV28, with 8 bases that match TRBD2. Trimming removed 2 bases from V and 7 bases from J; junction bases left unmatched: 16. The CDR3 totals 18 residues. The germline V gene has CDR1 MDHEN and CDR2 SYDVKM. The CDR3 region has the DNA TGTGCCAGCAGTTTAATTGGGATGGGGCGGGGGGCGGAAAATGAGCAGTTCTTC. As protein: CASSLIGMGRGAENEQFF.

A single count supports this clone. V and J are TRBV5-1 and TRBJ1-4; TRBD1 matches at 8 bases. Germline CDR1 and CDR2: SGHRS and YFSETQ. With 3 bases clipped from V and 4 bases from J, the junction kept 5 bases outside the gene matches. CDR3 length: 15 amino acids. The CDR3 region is CASSSQGASNEKLFF. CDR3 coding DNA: TGCGCCAGCAGCTCCCAGGGGGCAAGTAATGAAAAACTGTTTTTT.

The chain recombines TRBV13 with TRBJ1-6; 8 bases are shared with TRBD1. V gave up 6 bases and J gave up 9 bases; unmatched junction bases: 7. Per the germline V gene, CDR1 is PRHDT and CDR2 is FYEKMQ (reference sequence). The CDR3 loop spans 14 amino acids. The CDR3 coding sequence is TGTGCCAGCAGGCCCGGGACAGGCTCTTCACCCCTCCACTTT. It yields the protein CASRPGTGSSPLHF.

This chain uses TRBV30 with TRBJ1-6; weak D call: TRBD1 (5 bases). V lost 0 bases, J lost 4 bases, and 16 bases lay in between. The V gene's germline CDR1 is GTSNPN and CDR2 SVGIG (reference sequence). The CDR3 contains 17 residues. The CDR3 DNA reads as TGTGCCTGGAGTGTACGACAGCAACATAGATATAATTCACCCCTCCACTTT. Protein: CAWSVRQQHRYNSPLHF.

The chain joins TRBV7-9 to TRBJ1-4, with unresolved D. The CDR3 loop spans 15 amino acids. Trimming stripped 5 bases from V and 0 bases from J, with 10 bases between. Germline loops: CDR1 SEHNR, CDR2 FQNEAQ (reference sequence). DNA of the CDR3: TGTGCCAGCAGCGCCCGACAAGCAACTAATGAAAAACTGTTTTTT. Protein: CASSARQATNEKLFF. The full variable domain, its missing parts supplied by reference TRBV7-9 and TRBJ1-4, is DTGVSQNPRHKITKRGQNVTFRCDPISEHNRLYWYRQTLGQGPEFLTYFQNEAQLEKSRLLSDRFSAERPKGSFSTLEIQRTEQGDSAMYLCASSARQATNEKLFFGSGTQLSVL.

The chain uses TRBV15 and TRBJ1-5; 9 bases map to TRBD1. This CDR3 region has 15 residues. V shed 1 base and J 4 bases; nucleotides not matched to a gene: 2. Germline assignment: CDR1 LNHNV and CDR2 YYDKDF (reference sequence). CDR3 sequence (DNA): TGTGCCACCAGCAGAGCCGGGACAGGGAATCAGCCCCAGCATTTT. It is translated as CATSRAGTGNQPQHF.

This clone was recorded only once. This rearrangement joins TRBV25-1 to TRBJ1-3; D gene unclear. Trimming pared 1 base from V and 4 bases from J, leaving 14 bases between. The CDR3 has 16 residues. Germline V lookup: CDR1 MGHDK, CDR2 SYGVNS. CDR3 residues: CASSEWSGLSGNTIYF. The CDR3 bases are TGTGCCAGCAGTGAATGGTCTGGGCTATCAGGAAACACCATATATTTT.

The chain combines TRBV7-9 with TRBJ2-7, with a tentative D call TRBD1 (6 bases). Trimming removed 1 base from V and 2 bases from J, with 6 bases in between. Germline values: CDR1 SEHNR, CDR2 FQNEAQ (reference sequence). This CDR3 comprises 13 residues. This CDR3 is CASSLDRAYEQYF. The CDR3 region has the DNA TGTGCCAGCAGCTTAGACAGGGCCTACGAGCAGTACTTC.

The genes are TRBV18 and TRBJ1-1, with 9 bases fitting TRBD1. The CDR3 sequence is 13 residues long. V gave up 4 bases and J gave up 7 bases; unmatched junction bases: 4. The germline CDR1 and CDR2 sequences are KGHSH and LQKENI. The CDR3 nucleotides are TGTGCCAGCTCACTGGGGACAGGGAGTGAAGCTTTCTTT. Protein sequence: CASSLGTGSEAFF.

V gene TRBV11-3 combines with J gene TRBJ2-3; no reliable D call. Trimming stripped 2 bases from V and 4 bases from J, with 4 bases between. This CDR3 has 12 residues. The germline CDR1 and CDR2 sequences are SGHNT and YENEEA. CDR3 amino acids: CASSLLPDTQYF. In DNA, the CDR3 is TGTGCCAGCAGCTTACTGCCAGATACGCAGTATTTT.

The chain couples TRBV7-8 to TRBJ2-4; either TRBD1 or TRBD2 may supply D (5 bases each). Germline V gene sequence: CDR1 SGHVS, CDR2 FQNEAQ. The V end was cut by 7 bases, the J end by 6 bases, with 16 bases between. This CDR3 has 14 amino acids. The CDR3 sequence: CASKRRGTGNIQYF. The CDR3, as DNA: TGTGCCAGCAAAAGGAGAGGGACGGGAAACATTCAGTACTTC.

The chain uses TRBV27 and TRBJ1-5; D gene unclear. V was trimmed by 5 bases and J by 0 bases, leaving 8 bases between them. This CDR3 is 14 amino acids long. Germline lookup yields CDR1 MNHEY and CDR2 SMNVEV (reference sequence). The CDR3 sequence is CASSRIGSNQPQHF. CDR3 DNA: TGTGCCAGCAGTCGGATCGGTAGCAATCAGCCCCAGCATTTT.

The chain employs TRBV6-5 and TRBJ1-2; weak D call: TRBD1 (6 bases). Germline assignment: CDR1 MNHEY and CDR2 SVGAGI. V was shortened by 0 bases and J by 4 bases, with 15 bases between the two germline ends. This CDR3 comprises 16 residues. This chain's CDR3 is CASSYSEPGDFYGYTF. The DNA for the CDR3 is TGTGCCAGCAGTTACTCGGAGCCAGGGGACTTCTATGGCTACACCTTC.

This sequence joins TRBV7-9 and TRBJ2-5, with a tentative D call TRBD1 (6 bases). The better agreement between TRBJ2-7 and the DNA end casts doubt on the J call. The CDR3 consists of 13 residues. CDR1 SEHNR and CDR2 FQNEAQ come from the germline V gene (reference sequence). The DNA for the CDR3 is TGTGCCAGCAGCTTAGGCGGCAGGGGCGAGCAGTACTTC. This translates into CASSLGGRGEQYF.

The CDR3 DNA sequence: TGTGCCAGCTCAGTATGGGACAGGGGAGATGGCTACACCTTC. Its protein product is CASSVWDRGDGYTF. This rearrangement joins TRBV18 to TRBJ1-2, with 10 bases fitting TRBD1. Germline trimming cut 5 bases from V and 6 bases from J; bases unmatched to any gene: 6. CDR3 length: 14 amino acids. From germline, CDR1 is KGHSH and CDR2 LQKENI. The full variable domain, with the rest looked up from reference TRBV18 and TRBJ1-2, is NAGVMQNPRHLVRRRGQEARLRCSPMKGHSHVYWYRQLPEEGLKFMVYLQKENIIDESGMPKERFSAEFPKEGPSILRIQQVVRGDSAAYFCASSVWDRGDGYTFGSGTRLTVV.

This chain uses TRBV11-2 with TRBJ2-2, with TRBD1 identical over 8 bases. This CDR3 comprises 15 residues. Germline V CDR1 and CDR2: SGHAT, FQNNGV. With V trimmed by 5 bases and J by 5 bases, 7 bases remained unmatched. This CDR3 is CASSIRDRNTGELFF. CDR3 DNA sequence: TGTGCCAGCAGCATCCGGGACAGGAATACCGGGGAGCTGTTTTTT.

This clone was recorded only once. As DNA, the CDR3 is TGTGCCAGCAGTACAGGACAGGGGGCAAGGTTCCCAGATACGCAGTATTTT. It encodes CASSTGQGARFPDTQYF. The J gene is TRBJ2-3, the V gene TRBV2, with 11 bases identical to TRBD1. V was pared by 5 bases and J by 4 bases, with 11 bases of the junction left unmatched. The CDR3 is 17 amino acids. CDR1 is SNHLY and CDR2 is FYNNEI in the germline V gene. The whole variable domain, remainder taken from reference TRBV2 and TRBJ2-3, is EPEVTQTPSHQVTQMGQEVILRCVPISNHLYFYWYRQILGQKVEFLVSFYNNEISEKSEIFDDQFSVERPDGSNFTLKIRSTKLEDSAMYFCASSTGQGARFPDTQYFGPGTRLTVL.

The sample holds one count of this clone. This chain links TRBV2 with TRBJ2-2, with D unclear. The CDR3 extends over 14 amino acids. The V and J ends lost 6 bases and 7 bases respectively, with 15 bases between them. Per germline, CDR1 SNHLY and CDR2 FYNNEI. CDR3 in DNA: TGTGCCAGCAGCTCCCGGTCGGGTGGCGGGGAGCTGTTTTTT. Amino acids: CASSSRSGGGELFF.

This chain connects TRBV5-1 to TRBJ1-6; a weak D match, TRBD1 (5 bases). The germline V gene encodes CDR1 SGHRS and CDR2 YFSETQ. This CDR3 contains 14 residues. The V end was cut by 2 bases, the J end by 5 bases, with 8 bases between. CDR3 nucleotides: TGCGCCAGCAGCTTCCAGGGAAATAATTCACCCCTCCACTTT. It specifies CASSFQGNNSPLHF. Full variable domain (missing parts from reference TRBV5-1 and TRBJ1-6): KAGVTQTPRYLIKTRGQQVTLSCSPISGHRSVSWYQQTPGQGLQFLFEYFSETQRNKGNFPGRFSGRQFSNSRSEMNVSTLELGDSALYLCASSFQGNNSPLHFGNGTRLTVT.

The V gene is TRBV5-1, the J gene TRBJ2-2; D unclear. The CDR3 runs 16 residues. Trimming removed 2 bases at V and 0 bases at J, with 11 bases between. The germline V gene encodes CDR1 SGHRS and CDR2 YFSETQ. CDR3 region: CASSFGDNANTGELFF. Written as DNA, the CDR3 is TGCGCCAGCAGCTTTGGCGATAACGCGAACACCGGGGAGCTGTTTTTT.

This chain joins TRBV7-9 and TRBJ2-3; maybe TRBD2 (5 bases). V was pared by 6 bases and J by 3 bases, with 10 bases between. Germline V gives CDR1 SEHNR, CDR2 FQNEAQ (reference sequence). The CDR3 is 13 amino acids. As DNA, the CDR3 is TGTGCCAGCAGGAACGGGGATACAGATACGCAGTATTTT. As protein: CASRNGDTDTQYF.

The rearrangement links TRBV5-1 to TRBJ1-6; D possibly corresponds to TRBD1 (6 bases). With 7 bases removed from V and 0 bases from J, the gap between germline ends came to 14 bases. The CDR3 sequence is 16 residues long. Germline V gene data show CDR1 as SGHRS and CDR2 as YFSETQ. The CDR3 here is CASRPQGSSYNSPLHF. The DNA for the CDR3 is TGCGCCAGCCGTCCCCAGGGGAGCTCCTATAATTCACCCCTCCACTTT.

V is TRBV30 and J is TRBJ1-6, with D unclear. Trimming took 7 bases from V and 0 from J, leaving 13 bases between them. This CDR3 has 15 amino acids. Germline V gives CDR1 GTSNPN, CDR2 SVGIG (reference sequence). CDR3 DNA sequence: TGTGCCTTGACGGAAGAAAGCTCCTATAATTCACCCCTCCACTTT. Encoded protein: CALTEESSYNSPLHF.

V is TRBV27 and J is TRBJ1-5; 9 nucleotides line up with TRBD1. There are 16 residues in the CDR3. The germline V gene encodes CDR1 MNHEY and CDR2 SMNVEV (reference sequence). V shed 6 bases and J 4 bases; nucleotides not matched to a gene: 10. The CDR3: CASRPSDRGGNQPQHF. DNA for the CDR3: TGTGCCAGCAGGCCCTCGGACAGGGGAGGTAATCAGCCCCAGCATTTT.

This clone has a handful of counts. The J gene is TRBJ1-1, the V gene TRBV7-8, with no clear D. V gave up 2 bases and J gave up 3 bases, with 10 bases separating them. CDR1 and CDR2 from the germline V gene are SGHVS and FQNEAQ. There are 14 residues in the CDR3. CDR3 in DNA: TGTGCCAGCAGCTTACTAGCGGGCTACACTGAAGCTTTCTTT. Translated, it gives CASSLLAGYTEAFF.

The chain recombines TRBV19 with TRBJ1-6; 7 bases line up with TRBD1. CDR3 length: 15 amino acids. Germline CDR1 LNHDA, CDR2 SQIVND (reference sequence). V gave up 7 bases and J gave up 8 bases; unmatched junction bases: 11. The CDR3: CASTLVTGWDSPLHF. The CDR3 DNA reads TGTGCCAGTACCCTAGTGACAGGGTGGGATTCACCCCTCCACTTT.

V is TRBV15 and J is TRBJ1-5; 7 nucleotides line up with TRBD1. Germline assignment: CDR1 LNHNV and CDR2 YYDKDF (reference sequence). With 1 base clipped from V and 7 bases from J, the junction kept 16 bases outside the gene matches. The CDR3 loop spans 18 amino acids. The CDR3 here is CATSRGFEGRGIFQPQHF. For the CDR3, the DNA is TGTGCCACCAGCAGAGGGTTTGAGGGCAGGGGGATTTTCCAGCCCCAGCATTTT.

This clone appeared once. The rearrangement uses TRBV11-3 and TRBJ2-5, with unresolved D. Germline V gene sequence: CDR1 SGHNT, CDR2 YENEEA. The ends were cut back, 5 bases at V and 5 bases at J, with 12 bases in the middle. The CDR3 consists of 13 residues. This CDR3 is CASSQHPQETQYF. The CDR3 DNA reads TGTGCCAGCAGCCAACACCCGCAGGAGACCCAGTACTTC.

CDR3 DNA: TGTGCCAGCTCGGTTGGGGGTCACACTGAAGCTTTCTTT. Its protein is CASSVGGHTEAFF. J is TRBJ1-1 and V is TRBV18; tentatively, D is TRBD1 (5 bases). CDR1 is KGHSH and CDR2 is LQKENI in the germline V gene. This CDR3 is 13 amino acids long. Trimming shortened V by 6 bases and J by 3 bases, and 11 bases separated the two germline ends.

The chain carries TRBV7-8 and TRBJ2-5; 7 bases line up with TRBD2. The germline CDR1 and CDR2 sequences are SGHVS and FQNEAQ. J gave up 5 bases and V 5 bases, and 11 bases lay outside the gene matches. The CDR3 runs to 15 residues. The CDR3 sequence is CASSRLGEGRETQYF. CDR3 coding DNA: TGTGCCAGCAGCCGGTTGGGGGAGGGCCGGGAGACCCAGTACTTC.

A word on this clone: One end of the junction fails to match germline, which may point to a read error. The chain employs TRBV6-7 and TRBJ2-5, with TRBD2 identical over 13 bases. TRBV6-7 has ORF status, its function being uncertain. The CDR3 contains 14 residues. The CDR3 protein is CASSYWPTSGGGDF. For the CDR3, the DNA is TGTGCCAGCAGTTACTGGCCCACTAGCGGGGGGGGAGACTTC.

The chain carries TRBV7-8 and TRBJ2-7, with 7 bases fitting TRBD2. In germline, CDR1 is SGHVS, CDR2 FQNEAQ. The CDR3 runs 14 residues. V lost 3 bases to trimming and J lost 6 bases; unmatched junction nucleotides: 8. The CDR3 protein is CASSFAGDRAEQYF. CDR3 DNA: TGTGCCAGCAGCTTCGCGGGGGACCGCGCCGAGCAGTACTTC.